This T cell receptor beta chain was found in a study of cytomegalovirus exposure and HLA in healthy donors. Germline V gene lookup returns CDR1 SGDLS and CDR2 YYNGEE. The CDR3 covers 16 residues. The trim removed 0 bases at V and 5 bases at J, leaving 4 bases unmatched. The PCR employed 60 Vbeta primers together with 13 Jbeta primers. Repertoires were generated with immunoSEQ multiplex PCR, while TCRdb's copy carries only in-frame clones and drops some. The sample contains roughly 34,000 clones, 65% to 90% of which appear only once. The rearrangement links TRBV9 to TRBJ2-2; 10 nucleotides align to TRBD2. The sequenced sample consisted of PBMCs. The clonotype comes from a woman aged 18-29 years in good health and CMV-seronegative. CDR3 DNA: TGTGCCAGCAGCGTAGAAGCGGGAGGGCCAACCGGGGAGCTGTTTTTT. Protein sequence: CASSVEAGGPTGELFF.